These 10 T cell receptor beta chains were sequenced from one sample in a study of shared clonotypes between healthy human individuals. Repertoires were generated with immunoSEQ multiplex PCR, while TCRdb's copy carries only in-frame clones and drops some. The sample records more than 2 million clones, roughly 95% being singletons. Specimen: naive CD4+ T cells sorted from blood. Subset here: CD45RA+ positively selected. Every receptor here comes from a young man in good health.

The genes are TRBV18 and TRBJ1-2; D may be TRBD1 (6 bases). The length of the CDR3 is 14 residues. CDR1 and CDR2 (germline): KGHSH, LQKENI. Trimming cost V 1 base and J 2 bases, with 8 bases left between them. The CDR3 bases are TGTGCCAGCTCACCACAAAGGGGGAACTATGGCTACACCTTC. It specifies CASSPQRGNYGYTF. Combining the CDR3 with reference TRBV18 and TRBJ1-2 gives the whole variable domain NAGVMQNPRHLVRRRGQEARLRCSPMKGHSHVYWYRQLPEEGLKFMVYLQKENIIDESGMPKERFSAEFPKEGPSILRIQQVVRGDSAAYFCASSPQRGNYGYTFGSGTRLTVV.

The chain links TRBV6-5 to TRBJ2-1; tentatively, D is TRBD1 or TRBD2 (6 bases each). CDR1 is MNHEY, CDR2 SVGAGI, per germline. V was cut by 7 bases and J by 8 bases, with 21 bases left in between. The CDR3 is made up of 15 amino acids. CDR3 DNA sequence: TGTGCCAGCACCTTCGGGGGTTTGGGGACACATGAGCAGTTCTTC. Its protein product is CASTFGGLGTHEQFF.

The V call is TRBV2, the J call TRBJ1-3; TRBD1 matches at 7 bases. Germline loops: CDR1 SNHLY, CDR2 FYNNEI. V lost 7 bases and J lost 0; bases outside the gene matches: 9. There are 16 residues in the CDR3. DNA for the CDR3: TGTGCCAGCACTGGGGACAGTCTAAACTCTGGAAACACCATATATTTT. Its translation: CASTGDSLNSGNTIYF.

This clone came up once. The V gene is TRBV6-1, the J gene TRBJ2-7; D is unclear. The CDR3 sequence is 14 residues long. Germline CDR1 and CDR2: MNHNS and SASEGT. V dropped 5 bases and J dropped 3 bases, with 14 bases sitting between them. CDR3 DNA: TGTGCCAGCAGTATGAACGCTAGGGACTACGAGCAGTACTTC. This encodes CASSMNARDYEQYF.

This sequence joins TRBV4-1 and TRBJ1-6; 8 bases agree with TRBD1. The V gene end was trimmed by 4 bases and the J gene end by 9 bases; junction bases not matched to a gene: 8. This CDR3 spans 15 amino acids. CDR1 is MGHRA, CDR2 YSYEKL, per germline. The CDR3 sequence is CASSPYTGGGSPLHF. DNA for the CDR3: TGCGCCAGCAGCCCGTACACAGGGGGAGGTTCACCCCTCCACTTT.

V usage is TRBV25-1 and J usage is TRBJ1-6; 8 bases align to TRBD1. Trimming removed 4 bases from V and 10 bases from J; junction bases left unmatched: 9. The CDR3 has 15 residues. Per the germline V gene, CDR1 is MGHDK and CDR2 is SYGVNS. The CDR3 region has the DNA TGTGCCAGCAGTGCCCAACAGGGGGTGTCATCACCCCTCCACTTT. It is translated as CASSAQQGVSSPLHF.

This rearrangement joins TRBV7-2 to TRBJ2-7; no definite D call. Trimming took 4 bases from V and 3 from J, leaving 10 bases between them. Germline V gives CDR1 SGHTA, CDR2 FQGNSA. The CDR3 length is 13 residues. The CDR3 sequence is CASSSSNFYEQYF. DNA for the CDR3: TGTGCCAGCAGCTCCAGCAATTTCTACGAGCAGTACTTC.

This clone was counted a few times. The CDR3 protein is CASSLAGDGEAFF. CDR3 nucleotide sequence: TGTGCCAGCAGCTTAGCTGGGGACGGTGAAGCTTTCTTT. The chain joins TRBV7-9 to TRBJ1-1; weak D call: TRBD1 (5 bases). Looked up from germline, CDR1 is SEHNR and CDR2 is FQNEAQ (reference sequence). Trimming removed 0 bases from V and 7 bases from J, with 9 bases in between. The CDR3 spans 13 residues. The full variable domain, in which reference TRBV7-9 and TRBJ1-1 provide the parts outside the CDR3, is DTGVSQNPRHKITKRGQNVTFRCDPISEHNRLYWYRQTLGQGPEFLTYFQNEAQLEKSRLLSDRFSAERPKGSFSTLEIQRTEQGDSAMYLCASSLAGDGEAFFGQGTRLTVV.

This clone was counted ten times or more. The chain combines TRBV28 with TRBJ1-2; possible D gene TRBD1, 5 bases. Trimming pared 7 bases from V and 6 bases from J, leaving 18 bases between. Germline loops: CDR1 MDHEN, CDR2 SYDVKM. The CDR3 totals 14 residues. The DNA of the CDR3 is TGTGCCAGCATCCGCGGAGGGGCGCCCAATGGCTACACCTTC. Its protein is CASIRGGAPNGYTF.

The chain joins TRBV5-8 to TRBJ2-5; D is perhaps TRBD1 (5 bases). The CDR3 contains 15 residues. Trimming stripped 6 bases from V and 2 bases from J, with 17 bases between. Germline CDR1 reads SGHTS; CDR2 reads YDEGEE. In DNA form, the CDR3 reads TGTGCCAGCACCTCCACCCCCAGGGCGCAAGAGACCCAGTACTTC. This codes for CASTSTPRAQETQYF.